The T cell receptor beta chain described here comes from a study of T cell responses to AZD1222 COVID-19 vaccine. Measured with immunoSEQ multiplex PCR; TCRdb has only the in-frame clones, and not every one. This sample has about 120,000 clones, with around 83% found just once. Germline-derived CDR1 and CDR2 are LGHNA and YSLEER. Losses at the gene ends were 0 bases for V and 7 bases for J; bases not matched to a gene: 8. The CDR3 is made up of 16 amino acids. This sequence was found in an adult who received the AZD1222 COVID-19 vaccine. This material consisted of peripheral blood, taken 28 days after the second AZD1222 dose. The gene calls are TRBV4-3 and TRBJ2-1; 8 bases map to TRBD2. CDR3 coding DNA: TGCGCCAGCAGCCAAGATCCGGTAGCGGGGTGGAATGAGCAGTTCTTC. Translation gives CASSQDPVAGWNEQFF.